This TCR beta chain stems from a study of T cell responses to AZD1222 COVID-19 vaccine. Study as a whole: Samples with a second dose at about 4 or about 12 weeks were pooled together.

The protocol was immunoSEQ multiplex PCR, while the TCRdb copy is restricted to in-frame clones and leaves out a portion. There are roughly 120,000 clones in the sample; approximately 83% occur only once, and approximately 1.7% lies in the top ten. Specimen: peripheral blood, collected on day 0 of AZD1222 vaccination. The receptor was isolated from an adult in good health.

The CDR3 region is CASSQDPLAAYNEQFF. CDR3 nucleotide sequence: TGCGCCAGCAGCCAAGATCCGCTAGCGGCGTACAATGAGCAGTTCTTC. The V and J genes are TRBV4-1 and TRBJ2-1, with TRBD2 matching 7 bases. The CDR3 is 16 amino acids. Germline V gives CDR1 MGHRA, CDR2 YSYEKL. The junction had 6 bases not matched to a gene; V was cut back by 0 bases and J by 4 bases.